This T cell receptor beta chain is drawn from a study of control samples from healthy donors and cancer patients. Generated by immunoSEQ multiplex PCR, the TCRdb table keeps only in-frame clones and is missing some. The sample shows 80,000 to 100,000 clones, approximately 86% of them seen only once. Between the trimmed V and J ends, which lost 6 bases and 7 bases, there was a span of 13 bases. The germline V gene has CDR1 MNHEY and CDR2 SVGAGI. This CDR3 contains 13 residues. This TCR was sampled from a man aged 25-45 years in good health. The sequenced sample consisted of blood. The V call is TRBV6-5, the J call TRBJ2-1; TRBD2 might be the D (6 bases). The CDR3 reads CASRVTSRNEQFF. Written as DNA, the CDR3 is TGTGCCAGCAGGGTCACTAGCAGAAATGAGCAGTTCTTC.